The clone carrying this T cell receptor beta chain was observed once. Trimming pared 7 bases from V and 3 bases from J, leaving 7 bases between. Germline assignment: CDR1 MNHEY and CDR2 SVGAGI. The CDR3 has 11 amino acids. This entry comes from a study of blood T cell repertoires in COVID-19. The overall study: Acute and convalescent COVID-19 samples came from the United States, Italy and Spain.

Original methodology: Estimates of nucleated cell counts were drawn from the amplification of reference gene primers. Measured with immunoSEQ multiplex PCR; TCRdb has only the in-frame clones, and not every one. The V and J calls and clone size were taken over from that table, and D and trimming were inferred from the DNA. Of roughly 150,000 clones in the sample, approximately 83% are singletons; the top ten hold approximately 11%. The receptor was derived from a man between 65 and 85 years old with active or convalescent COVID-19. The sample consisted of peripheral blood. The chain links TRBV6-5 to TRBJ2-7; D not resolved. CDR3: CASKNSYEQYF. DNA for the CDR3: TGTGCCAGCAAGAATAGCTACGAGCAGTACTTC.